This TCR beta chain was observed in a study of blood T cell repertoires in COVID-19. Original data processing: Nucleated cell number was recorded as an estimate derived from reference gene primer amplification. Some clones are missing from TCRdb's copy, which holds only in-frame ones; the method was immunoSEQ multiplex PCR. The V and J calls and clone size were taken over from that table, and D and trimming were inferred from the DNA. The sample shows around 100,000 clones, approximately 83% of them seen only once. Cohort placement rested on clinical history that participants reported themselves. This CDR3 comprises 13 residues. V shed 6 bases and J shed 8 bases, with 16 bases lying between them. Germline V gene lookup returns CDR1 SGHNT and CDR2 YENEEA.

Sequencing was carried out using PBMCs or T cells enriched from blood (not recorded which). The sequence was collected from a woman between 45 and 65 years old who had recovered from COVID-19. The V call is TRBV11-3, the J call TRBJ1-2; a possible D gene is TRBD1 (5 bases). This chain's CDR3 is CASRYHPGRGYTF. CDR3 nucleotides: TGTGCCAGCAGGTACCATCCAGGGAGGGGCTACACCTTC.